The present T cell receptor beta chain was sequenced within a study of identical twins. TCRdb analysed the 5' RACE reads with MiXCR anew, one entry per CDR3 protein. There are hundreds of thousands of distinct CDR3 sequences in the sample; around 5.7% occur only once, and roughly 2% lies in the top ten. This clonotype has at least ten counts. V dropped 8 bases and J dropped 8 bases, with 10 bases sitting between them. The CDR3 length is 11 residues. The receptor comes from a man between 18 and 29 years old in good health. The rearrangement joins TRBV12-3 or TRBV12-4 to TRBJ2-1; D gene uncertain. Input material: naive T cells sorted from blood. The CDR3 DNA is TGTGCCAGCGGCAGCAGTTATGAGCAGTTCTTC. It translates to CASGSSYEQFF.